This T cell receptor (beta chain) was recorded in a study of blood T cell repertoires in COVID-19. Overall study: Samples came from the United States, Italy and Spain, spanning acute and convalescent COVID-19. The cDNA or gDNA used as material had been derived from T cells, B-cell-depleted T cells, or PBMCs.

The V gene's germline CDR1 is MDHEN and CDR2 SYDVKM. V was pared by 4 bases and J by 1 base, with 13 bases between. This CDR3 is built from 15 residues. In the source study's methods: Estimation of nucleated cell counts relied on the amplification of reference gene primers. Here immunoSEQ multiplex PCR was the method, and the copy in TCRdb shows in-frame clones only, minus some. V, J and clone size are those of that table, while D and trimming were read from the DNA. The table records 250,000 or so clones, 85% to 90% of them present only once. Participants were placed into cohorts based on the clinical history they reported.

Sequencing was carried out using PBMCs or T cells enriched from blood (not recorded which). This TCR derives from a woman aged 45-60 years who had recovered from COVID-19. This chain uses TRBV28 with TRBJ2-5; TRBD1 might be the D (5 bases). CDR3 sequence reads: CASSYLQGTQETQYF. The CDR3 region has the DNA TGTGCCAGCAGTTACCTGCAGGGTACCCAAGAGACCCAGTACTTC.